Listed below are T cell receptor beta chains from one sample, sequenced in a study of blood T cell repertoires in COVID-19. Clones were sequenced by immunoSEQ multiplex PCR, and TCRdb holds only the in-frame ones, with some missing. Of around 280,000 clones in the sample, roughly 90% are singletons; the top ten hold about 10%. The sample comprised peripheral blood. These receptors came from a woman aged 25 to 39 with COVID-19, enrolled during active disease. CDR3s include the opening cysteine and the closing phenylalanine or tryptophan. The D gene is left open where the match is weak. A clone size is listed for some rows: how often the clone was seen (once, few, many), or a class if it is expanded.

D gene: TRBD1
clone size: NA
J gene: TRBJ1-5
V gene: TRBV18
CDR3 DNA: TGTGCCAGCTCACCACCGAACAGGGGAGGTCAGCCCCAGCATTTT
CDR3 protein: CASSPPNRGGQPQHF

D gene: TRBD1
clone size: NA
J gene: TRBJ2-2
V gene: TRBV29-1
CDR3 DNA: TGCAGCGCCCACAGGGGATCCGGGGAGCTGTTTTTT
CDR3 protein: CSAHRGSGELFF

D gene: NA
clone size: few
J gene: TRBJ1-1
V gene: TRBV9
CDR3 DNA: TGTGCCAGCAGCCCAACACAAAGTACTGAAGCTTTCTTT
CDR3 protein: CASSPTQSTEAFF

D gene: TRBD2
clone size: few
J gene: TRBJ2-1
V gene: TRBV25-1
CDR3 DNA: TGTGCCAGCAGTGAGACGCGGGAGGAGTGGGATGAGCAGTTCTTC
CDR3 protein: CASSETREEWDEQFF

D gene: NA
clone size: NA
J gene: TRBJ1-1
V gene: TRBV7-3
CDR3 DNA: TGTGCCAGCAGCTTAGAACAGAACACTGAAGCTTTCTTT
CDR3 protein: CASSLEQNTEAFF

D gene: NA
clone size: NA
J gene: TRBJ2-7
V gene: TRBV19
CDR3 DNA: TGTGCCAGTAGTTGGGGGCTTACCTACGAGCAGTACTTC
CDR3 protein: CASSWGLTYEQYF

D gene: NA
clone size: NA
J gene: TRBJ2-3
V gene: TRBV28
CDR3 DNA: TGTGCCAGCAGAGGGCTAGACTATCCCACAGATACGCAGTATTTT
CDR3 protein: CASRGLDYPTDTQYF

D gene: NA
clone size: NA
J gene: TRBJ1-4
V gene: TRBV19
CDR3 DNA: TGTGCCAGTAGTCTCGGTACAACTAATGAAAAACTGTTTTTT
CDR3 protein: CASSLGTTNEKLFF

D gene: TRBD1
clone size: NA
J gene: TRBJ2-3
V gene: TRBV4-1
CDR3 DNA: TGCGCCAGCAGTCCCTTGGGACAGGGACGCACAGATACGCAGTATTTT
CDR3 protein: CASSPLGQGRTDTQYF

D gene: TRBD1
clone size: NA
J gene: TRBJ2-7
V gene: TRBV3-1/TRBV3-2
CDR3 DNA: TGTGCCAGCAGCCCCGACAGGGTCTCCTACGAGCAGTACTTC
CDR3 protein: CASSPDRVSYEQYF

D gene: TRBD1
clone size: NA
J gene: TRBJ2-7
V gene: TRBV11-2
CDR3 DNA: TGTGCCAGCAGCTTAGGGGACAGGGTGATATACGAGCAGTACTTC
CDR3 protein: CASSLGDRVIYEQYF

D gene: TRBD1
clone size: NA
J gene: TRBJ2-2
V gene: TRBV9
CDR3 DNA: TGTGCCAGCAGCGCTGACAGGGGATGGGCCGGGGAGCTGTTTTTT
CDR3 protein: CASSADRGWAGELFF

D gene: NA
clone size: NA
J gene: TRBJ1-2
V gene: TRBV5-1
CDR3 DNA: TGCGCCAGCAGCTTACAGGGTAACTATGGCTACACCTTC
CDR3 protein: CASSLQGNYGYTF

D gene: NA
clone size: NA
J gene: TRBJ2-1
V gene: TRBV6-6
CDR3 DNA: TGTGCCAGCAGTCACAGTGGCGAGCAGTTCTTC
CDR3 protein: CASSHSGEQFF

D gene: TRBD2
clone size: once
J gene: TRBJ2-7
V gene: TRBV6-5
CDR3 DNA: TGTGCCAGCAGTTACGGGACTAGCAGCTACGAGCAGTACTTC
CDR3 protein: CASSYGTSSYEQYF

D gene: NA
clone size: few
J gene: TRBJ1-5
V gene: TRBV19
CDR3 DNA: TGTGCCAGTAGCCCAGAGGGCAGGCCGAATCAGCCCCAGCATTTT
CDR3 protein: CASSPEGRPNQPQHF

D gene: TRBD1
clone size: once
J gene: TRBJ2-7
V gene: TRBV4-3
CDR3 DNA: TGCGCCAGCAGCAAAGCGACAGGGGCCTACGAGCAGTACTTC
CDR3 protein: CASSKATGAYEQYF

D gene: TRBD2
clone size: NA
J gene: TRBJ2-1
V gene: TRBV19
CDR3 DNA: TGTGCCAGTAGTACCTCTGGACTAGCGGGAGTGGTTTTCTTC
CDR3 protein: CASSTSGLAGVVFF

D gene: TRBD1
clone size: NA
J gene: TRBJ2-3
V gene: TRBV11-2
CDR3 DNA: TGTGCCAGCAGCTTAGAGGCGTCGACAGGGGCTCCGCAGTATTTT
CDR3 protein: CASSLEASTGAPQYF

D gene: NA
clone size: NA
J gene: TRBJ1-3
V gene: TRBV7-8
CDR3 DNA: TGTGCCAGCACCCCCGAGGGGGGGGGCGGAAACACCATATATTTT
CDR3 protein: CASTPEGGGGNTIYF

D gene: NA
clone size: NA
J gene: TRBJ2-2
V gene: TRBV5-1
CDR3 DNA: TGCGCCAGCAGCTTGGGGGGACAGAACACCGGGGAGCTGTTTTTT
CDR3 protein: CASSLGGQNTGELFF

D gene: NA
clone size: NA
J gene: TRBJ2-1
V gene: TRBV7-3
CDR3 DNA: TGTGCCAGCAGCTTAAATCCGGAGAGCTCCTACAATGAGCAGTTCTTC
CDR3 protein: CASSLNPESSYNEQFF